This T cell receptor (beta chain) came from a study of blood T cell repertoires in COVID-19. Study in general: Specimens from acute and convalescent COVID-19 originated in the United States, Italy and Spain.

The repertoire was sequenced with immunoSEQ multiplex PCR; TCRdb's copy has only in-frame clones and lacks some. The sample consists of around 130,000 clones, about four fifths of them appearing once. V was pared by 6 bases and J by 9 bases, with 8 bases of the junction left unmatched. In germline, CDR1 is LNHDA, CDR2 SQIVND (reference sequence). CDR3 size: 14 residues. The sequence was collected from a woman of 80 years or more with acute or convalescent COVID-19. Sequencing was carried out using peripheral blood. The genes are TRBV19 and TRBJ1-6; the match to TRBD1 covers 7 bases. The chain's CDR3 is CASSPQGEGSPLHF. The CDR3 DNA is TGTGCCAGTAGCCCCCAGGGGGAAGGTTCACCCCTCCACTTT.